This T cell receptor (beta chain) was observed in a study of shared clonotypes between healthy human individuals. Overall study results and limits: An effect of sequencing depth on clonotype sharing among donors was expected.

Generated by immunoSEQ multiplex PCR, the TCRdb table keeps only in-frame clones and is missing some. Among 2,100,000 or so clones listed, approximately 96% were seen once. Details on this clone: Its antigen is still unknown.

This CDR3 region has 19 residues. V lost 2 bases to trimming and J lost 0 bases, with 17 bases between them. Germline V gene sequence: CDR1 LGHNT, CDR2 FRNRAP. It was into CD45RA+ naive and CD45RA-negative memory subsets that the CD4+ cells were split. The receptor's source is a man between 18 and 35 years old in good health. The J gene is TRBJ1-6, the V gene TRBV12-5; D uncertain. The sample taken for sequencing was naive CD4+ T cells sorted from blood. As for subset: CD45RA+ positively selected. As DNA, the CDR3 is TGTGCTAGTGGTTTGCCGCTCTCAACCGCGAGCTCCTATAATTCACCCCTCCACTTT. It specifies CASGLPLSTASSYNSPLHF.